A selection of T cell receptor beta chains follows, all from one sample in a study of human T cells and chemical hapten exposure. TCRdb passed the RACE reads through MiXCR, listing each CDR3 protein once. This table has around 110,000 distinct CDR3 sequences, 12% appearing once. The source was whole blood, collected in connection with sensitization to the hapten diphenylcyclopropenone (DPC). The receptors were gathered from a woman between 45 and 65 years old with alopecia areata. Some clones in this sample may be carry-over from other donors' samples. CDR3s include the opening cysteine and the closing phenylalanine or tryptophan. Fields, in order: V gene, J gene, D gene, CDR3 protein. A D gene is named only where the DNA matches it firmly.

TRBV6-2/TRBV6-3	TRBJ1-2	.	CASTADSYGYTF
TRBV20-1	TRBJ1-4	.	CSARTDGSEKLFF
TRBV2	TRBJ2-7	.	CASSARQYEQYF
TRBV3-1	TRBJ1-1	.	CASSQDRPGAEAFF
TRBV2	TRBJ1-2	.	CASSEANGRGGYTF
TRBV24-1	TRBJ2-3	TRBD1	CATSDLHRGPGQRRDTQYF
TRBV11-2	TRBJ2-3	.	CASSLGAIGTDTQYF
TRBV28	TRBJ1-4	.	CASTGRGTEKLFF
TRBV20-1	TRBJ2-7	TRBD2	CSDTPPGEGPEQYF
TRBV2	TRBJ2-7	.	CASSEFLGSGYEQYF
TRBV6-2/TRBV6-3	TRBJ1-6	.	CASRGEALHNSPLHF
TRBV29-1	TRBJ2-7	.	CTAGGSPYEQYF
TRBV7-9	TRBJ2-1	TRBD1	CASSSTGDSQSSYNEQFF
TRBV7-2	TRBJ2-3	.	CASSFLGTQYF
TRBV28	TRBJ1-5	TRBD1	CASSTQGQGNQPQHF
TRBV4-2	TRBJ2-5	.	CASSQDARGETQYF